This note documents a single T cell receptor beta chain sequence. The sample originates from a study of blood T cell repertoires in COVID-19. Study information: Acute and convalescent COVID-19 specimens originated in the United States, Italy and Spain.

Participant ages covered about 18 to 95 years across some 25 US areas. Cohort placement rested on clinical history that participants reported themselves. Those designated as exposed participants met a COVID-19 case within 2 weeks before study entry. Method: immunoSEQ multiplex PCR; TCRdb's copy keeps in-frame clones and lacks some. The data show about 260,000 clones, with around 93% seen just once and about 3% held by the top ten. CDR3 length equals 12 residues. Germline CDR1 is MDHEN and CDR2 is SYDVKM. V lost 3 bases and J 8 bases, leaving 10 bases between the germline ends. This TCR derives from a middle-aged man who had been exposed to COVID-19. The chain recombines TRBV28 with TRBJ1-1; D ambiguous. Sequencing input: PBMCs or T cells enriched from blood (not recorded which). CDR3 in amino acids: CASSLAPREAFF. Written as DNA, the CDR3 is TGTGCCAGCAGTTTGGCACCCAGAGAAGCTTTCTTT.